These 11 T cell receptor beta chains were sequenced from one sample in a study of regulatory T cells in long-lasting Graves disease. Time point of the sample: newly diagnosed GD, antithyroid drugs for less than 3 months. Making the TCR library involved RNA that had been extracted from PBMCs. Both iRepertoire HTBI primers and Arm-PCR of CDR3 regions were used to build the TCR beta libraries. MiXCR, run by TCRdb on the multiplex PCR reads, gives a single entry per CDR3 protein. The sample holds about 620,000 distinct CDR3 sequences, 15% to 20% seen once. The same data also went into a second study, on T cells in Graves' hyperthyroidism and ophthalmopathy.

The source was peripheral blood mononuclear cells (PBMCs), collected at new diagnosis, from a patient treated with antithyroid drugs. The receptors shown here come from a woman aged 30 to 39 with Graves disease.

The sample holds one count of this clonotype. The rearrangement links TRBV28 to TRBJ1-2; tentatively, D is TRBD1 (6 bases). Germline V gene lookup returns CDR1 MDHEN and CDR2 SYDVKM. Trimming took off 5 bases at V and 3 bases at J, with 16 bases between the two ends. This CDR3 contains 15 residues. The CDR3 nucleotides are TGTGCCAGCAGTCCGACCGGGACAAGTGACTATGGCTACACCTTC. The encoded protein is CASSPTGTSDYGYTF.

This clonotype has only a few counts. This sequence joins TRBV9 and TRBJ2-1; D remains ambiguous. Deletions cut 0 bases from V and 6 bases from J, with 13 bases between. Germline values: CDR1 SGDLS, CDR2 YYNGEE. There are 15 residues in the CDR3. CDR3 in DNA: TGTGCCAGCAGCGTAGCATGGTCCGTGGGCAATGAGCAGTTCTTC. Protein: CASSVAWSVGNEQFF.

This clonotype was seen many times. The chain employs TRBV27 and TRBJ1-5; a possible D gene is TRBD1 (6 bases). V lost 3 bases and J 3 bases, leaving 12 bases between the germline ends. The germline V gene encodes CDR1 MNHEY and CDR2 SMNVEV (reference sequence). This CDR3 comprises 15 residues. CDR3 sequence (DNA): TGTGCCAGCAGTTTTGGACAGCCTTTCAATCAGCCCCAGCATTTT. Translation gives CASSFGQPFNQPQHF.

The genes are TRBV11-2 and TRBJ1-4; a possible D gene is TRBD1 (6 bases). V shed 3 bases and J shed 4 bases, with 12 bases lying between them. Germline assignment: CDR1 SGHAT and CDR2 FQNNGV. The CDR3 loop spans 15 amino acids. Written as DNA, the CDR3 is TGTGCCAGCAGCTTTAAGGGGGGCTTTAATGAAAAACTGTTTTTT. Translating it yields CASSFKGGFNEKLFF. Looking up the rest from reference TRBV11-2 and TRBJ1-4 gives the full variable domain: EAGVAQSPRYKIIEKRQSVAFWCNPISGHATLYWYQQILGQGPKLLIQFQNNGVVDDSQLPKDRFSAERLKGVDSTLKIQPAKLEDSAVYLCASSFKGGFNEKLFFGSGTQLSVL.

V usage is TRBV9 and J usage is TRBJ1-2; TRBD1 is a possible D gene (6 bases). V dropped 0 bases and J dropped 5 bases, with 14 bases sitting between them. The CDR3 runs 15 residues. Germline CDR1 is SGDLS and CDR2 is YYNGEE. CDR3 in DNA: TGTGCCAGCAGCGTAGGACAGGCGAACGATTATGGCTACACCTTC. It specifies CASSVGQANDYGYTF.

This clonotype appeared many times. The V call is TRBV29-1, the J call TRBJ1-5; 9 nucleotides align to TRBD1. Trimming took 4 bases from V and 0 from J; bases not matched to a gene: 10. The CDR3 runs 17 residues. The germline gives CDR1 SQVTM, CDR2 ANQGSEA. The CDR3 nucleotides are TGCAGCGTTGGGACGTTACAGGGGGCTTATAGCAATCAGCCCCAGCATTTT. Translating gives CSVGTLQGAYSNQPQHF.

For the CDR3, the DNA is TGTGCCAGCAGTGGCCCGACGGGACCCGAAAACATTCAGTACTTC. Translating gives CASSGPTGPENIQYF. V gene TRBV25-1 combines with J gene TRBJ2-4, with D tentatively TRBD1 or TRBD2 (5 bases each). Trimming removed 4 bases at V and 5 bases at J, with 15 bases between. Germline CDR1 is MGHDK and CDR2 is SYGVNS. This CDR3 comprises 15 residues.

This clonotype has just a few counts. V gene TRBV7-2 combines with J gene TRBJ2-2, with TRBD2 matching over 8 bases. Germline V gene data show CDR1 as SGHTA and CDR2 as FQGNSA. CDR3 length equals 15 residues. Trimming at V came to 1 base and at J to 6 bases, leaving 4 bases not matched to a gene. For the CDR3, the DNA is TGTGCCAGCAGCTTAGAGACTAGCGTTTCCGGGGAGCTGTTTTTT. Translation gives CASSLETSVSGELFF.

This clonotype occurred a few times. The chain is built from TRBV27 and TRBJ2-1; D might be TRBD2 (6 bases). The DNA end is more similar to TRBJ2-5, so the J call may be wrong. The CDR3 has 15 amino acids. Germline lookup yields CDR1 MNHEY and CDR2 SMNVEV (reference sequence). The CDR3 DNA is TGTGCCAGCAGTTTATCGAGGCGGGGAACGGAGACCCAGTACTTC. It encodes CASSLSRRGTETQYF.

This clonotype was seen many times. CDR3 region: CVIRDRVDTQYF. DNA for the CDR3: TGCGTAATCAGGGATAGGGTAGATACGCAGTATTTT. The chain employs TRBV20-1 and TRBJ2-3; D might be TRBD1 (5 bases). The CDR3 length is 12 residues. CDR1 DFQATT and CDR2 SNEGSKA come from the germline V gene (reference sequence).

This clonotype showed up just a few times. This chain connects TRBV7-9 to TRBJ1-6; TRBD1 is a possible D gene (6 bases). The CDR3 spans 15 residues. The germline V gene has CDR1 SEHNR and CDR2 FQNEAQ (reference sequence). The V end lost 5 bases, the J end lost 8 bases, and 16 bases lay between the germline ends. The CDR3 region is CASSKVQGGYSPLHF. CDR3 bases: TGTGCCAGCAGCAAGGTACAGGGAGGGTATTCACCCCTCCACTTT.